This T cell receptor (beta chain) was identified in a study of OX40 agonist ivuxolimab in advanced cancers. Study background: Patients were under 90% male with ages about 20 to 79, mean about 60. Partial responses, seen in three patients, involved one hepatocellular carcinoma and two cutaneous melanomas.

Regarding this clone: Its antigen is not identified.

Germline CDR1 reads MNHNY; CDR2 reads SVGAGI (reference sequence). Trimming stripped 6 bases from V and 6 bases from J, with 15 bases between. The CDR3 extends over 13 amino acids. Study conclusions and caveats: Fewer expanded clones were found on average in CD4+ than in CD8+ T cells. At doses 0.1 to 3.0 mg/kg, CD4+ and CD8+ clones expanded.

Method: immunoSEQ multiplex PCR; TCRdb's copy keeps in-frame clones and lacks some. The sample yields 45,000 to 50,000 clones, roughly nine tenths seen once. The TCR comes from an adult with an advanced solid tumor such as melanoma, head and neck, liver or kidney cancer. The sequencing used CD4+ or CD8+ T cells sorted from blood, collected in a trial of the OX40 agonist ivuxolimab. The J gene is TRBJ2-7, the V gene TRBV6-6, with D uncertain. The CDR3 sequence is CASREGGTVEQYF. As DNA, the CDR3 is TGTGCCAGCAGGGAAGGCGGAACTGTCGAGCAGTACTTC.